This T cell receptor beta chain was captured in a study of early T cells in non-severe SARS-CoV-2 infection. Background on the study: Bulk RNA from unsorted whole blood was sequenced; chains were unpaired.

The sample holds a few counts of this clonotype. Its antigen is unknown. The CDR3 is 13 amino acids. Trimming left V 0 bases short and J 5 bases short, with 7 bases between. The germline CDR1 and CDR2 sequences are SGDLS and YYNGEE. Study results and limitations: There was a bias toward anti-spike CD8 responses in VDJdb matching, which missed private and CD4 specificities.

Individual cDNA molecules carried attached unique molecular identifiers. TCRdb processed the 5' RACE reads anew with MiXCR; each CDR3 protein has one entry. The sample has tens of thousands of distinct CDR3 sequences, around 10% seen once. V and J are TRBV9 and TRBJ2-3; D ambiguous. The TCR sequence derives from an adult who was a healthcare worker with PCR-confirmed SARS-CoV-2 infection or an uninfected control (not recorded which). The sequenced sample was whole blood, obtained at baseline. Here the CDR3 reads CASSVVFGDTQYF. The CDR3 nucleotides read TGTGCCAGCAGCGTAGTCTTTGGAGATACGCAGTATTTT.